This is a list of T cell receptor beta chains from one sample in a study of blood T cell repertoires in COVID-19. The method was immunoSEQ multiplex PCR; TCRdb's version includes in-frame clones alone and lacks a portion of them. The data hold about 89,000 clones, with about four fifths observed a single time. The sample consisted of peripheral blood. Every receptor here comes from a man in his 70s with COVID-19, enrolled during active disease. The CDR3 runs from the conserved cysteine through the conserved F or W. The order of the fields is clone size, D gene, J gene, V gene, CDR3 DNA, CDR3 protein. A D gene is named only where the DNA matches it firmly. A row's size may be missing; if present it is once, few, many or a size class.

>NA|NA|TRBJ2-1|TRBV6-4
TGTGCCAGCAGTGGGGAAGCGGGCTCCTACAATGAGCAGTTCTTC
CASSGEAGSYNEQFF
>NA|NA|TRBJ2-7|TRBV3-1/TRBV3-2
TGTGCCAGCAGCCGGCCGGGGACTGGCTACGAGCAGTACTTC
CASSRPGTGYEQYF
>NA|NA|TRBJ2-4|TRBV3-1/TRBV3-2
TGTGCCAGCAGCTACGCGGGAGCCAAAAACATTCAGTACTTC
CASSYAGAKNIQYF
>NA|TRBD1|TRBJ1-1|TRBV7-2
TGTGCCAGCAGCTTAGTTGGGACAGGGGGCGGGAACACTGAAGCTTTCTTT
CASSLVGTGGGNTEAFF
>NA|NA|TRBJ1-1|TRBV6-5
TGTGCCAGCAGTTACGGGCAAGCGGGAACTGAAGCTTTCTTT
CASSYGQAGTEAFF
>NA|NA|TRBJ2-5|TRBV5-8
TGTGCCAGCAGCCGGGGCAGGGGCAATCTGCAAGAGACCCAGTACTTC
CASSRGRGNLQETQYF
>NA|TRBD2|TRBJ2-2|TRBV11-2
TGTGCCAGCAGCCCGACTAGCCTCACCGGGGAGCTGTTTTTT
CASSPTSLTGELFF
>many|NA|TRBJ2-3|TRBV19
TGTGCCAGTAGGGCGGGAAACACAGATACGCAGTATTTT
CASRAGNTDTQYF
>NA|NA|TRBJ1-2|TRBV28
TGTGCCAGCAGTTTAGTAACAGGGAGTGGCTACACCTTC
CASSLVTGSGYTF
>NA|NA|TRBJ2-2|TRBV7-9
TGTGCCAGCAGGGGGCAGGCGAACACCGGGGAGCTGTTTTTT
CASRGQANTGELFF
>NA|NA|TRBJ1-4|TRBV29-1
TGCAGCGTACAACAGACCTCTGGTGAAAAACTGTTTTTT
CSVQQTSGEKLFF
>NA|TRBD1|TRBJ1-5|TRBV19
TGTGCCAGTAGGGGGGGACAGGGTAGCAATCAGCCCCAGCATTTT
CASRGGQGSNQPQHF
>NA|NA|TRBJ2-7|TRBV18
TGTGCCAGCTCACTCAGGGTGTACGAGCAGTACTTC
CASSLRVYEQYF
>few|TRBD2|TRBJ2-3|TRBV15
TGTGCCACCAGCAAGCGGGAGTACACAGATACGCAGTATTTT
CATSKREYTDTQYF
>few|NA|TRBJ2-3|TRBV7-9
TGTGCCAGCAGCCCCGGTGAAGATACGCAGTATTTT
CASSPGEDTQYF
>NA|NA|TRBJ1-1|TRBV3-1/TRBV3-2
TGTGCCAGCAGCCAGGATAGGAAAAGACAGTTGAACACTGAAGCTTTCTTT
CASSQDRKRQLNTEAFF
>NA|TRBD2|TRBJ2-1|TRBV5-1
TGCGCCAGCAGCTTTGGACTAGCGGTCTTCAATGAGCAGTTCTTC
CASSFGLAVFNEQFF
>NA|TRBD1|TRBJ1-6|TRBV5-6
TGTGCCAGCAGCTTCCGGGACAGGGAATTTTCACCCCTCCACTTT
CASSFRDREFSPLHF
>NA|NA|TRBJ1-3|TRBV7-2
TGTGCCAGCAGCTTAAACAGGGTTGACACCATATATTTT
CASSLNRVDTIYF
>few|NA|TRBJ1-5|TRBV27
TGTGCCAGCAGCCTGAACATTAAACAGGGGCCCCAGCATTTT
CASSLNIKQGPQHF
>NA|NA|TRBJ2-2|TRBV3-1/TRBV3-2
TGTGCCAGCAGCCAAGAGGGGCAGGGATACACCGGGGAGCTGTTTTTT
CASSQEGQGYTGELFF
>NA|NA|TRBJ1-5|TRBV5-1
TGCGCCAGCAGCTTGGCAGGGGATAGCAATCAGCCCCAGCATTTT
CASSLAGDSNQPQHF
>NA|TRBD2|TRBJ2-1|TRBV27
TGTGCCAGCAGCGGCGCACTTCTAGCGGGCCTTGCCTACAATGAGCAGTTCTTC
CASSGALLAGLAYNEQFF
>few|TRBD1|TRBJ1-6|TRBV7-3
TGTGCCAGCAGCTTGGAAACAGGGGGCACCCTCCACTTT
CASSLETGGTLHF
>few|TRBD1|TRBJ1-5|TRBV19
TGTGCCAGTAGTACCGGGACAGGGGGCAATCAGCCCCAGCATTTT
CASSTGTGGNQPQHF
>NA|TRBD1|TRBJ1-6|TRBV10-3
TGTGCCATCAGAACCGGGACAGGCTTTAATTCACCCCTCCACTTT
CAIRTGTGFNSPLHF
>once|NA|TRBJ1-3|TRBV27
TGTGCCAGCAGTTTATCGATAGGAGGGGCTGGAAACACCATATATTTT
CASSLSIGGAGNTIYF
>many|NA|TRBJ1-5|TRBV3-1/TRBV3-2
TGTGCCAGCAGCCAGTCAAATCAGCCCCAGCATTTT
CASSQSNQPQHF
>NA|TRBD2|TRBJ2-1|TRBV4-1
TGCGCCAGCAGCTTCGGGGGGGACCGCAATGAGCAGTTCTTC
CASSFGGDRNEQFF
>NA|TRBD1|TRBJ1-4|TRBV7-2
TGTGCCAGCAGCTCGGCCGGGACAGGGGTTGAAAAACTGTTTTTT
CASSSAGTGVEKLFF
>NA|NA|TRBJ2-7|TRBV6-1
TGTGCCAGCAGTGAATGGGAGCGAGGCGAGCAGTACTTC
CASSEWERGEQYF
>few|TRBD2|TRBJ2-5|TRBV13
TGTGCCAGCAGCTTATGGACTAGCGGAACAGAGACCCAGTACTTC
CASSLWTSGTETQYF
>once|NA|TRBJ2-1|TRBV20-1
TGCAGTGCTAGAGAAGACGGGGAGCAGTTCTTC
CSAREDGEQFF
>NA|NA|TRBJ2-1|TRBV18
TGTGCCAGCTCACCCGTTAGCGGAGCTTCCTACAATGAGCAGTTCTTC
CASSPVSGASYNEQFF
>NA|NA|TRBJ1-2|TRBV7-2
TGTGCCAGCAGCTTAAATTACTGGGGAGGCTATGGCTACACCTTC
CASSLNYWGGYGYTF